This T cell receptor (beta chain) was sequenced for a study of early T cells in non-severe SARS-CoV-2 infection. Overall study context: With bulk RNA from unsorted whole blood as input, sequencing yielded unpaired chains.

Points from the study as a whole: Matching against VDJdb likely underestimated virus-specific expansions, favoring anti-spike CD8.

The TCR library protocol was used to attach unique molecular identifiers. These identifiers were attached to individual cDNA molecules. TCRdb recomputed calls from the 5' RACE reads with MiXCR, one row per CDR3 protein. The repertoire includes tens of thousands of distinct CDR3 sequences, under 15% of them detected once, and 4.5% to 7% sits in the top ten. This clonotype appeared a few times. Its antigen remains unknown. This CDR3 has 18 residues. CDR1 MNHEY and CDR2 SVGEGT come from the germline V gene. The V end lost 3 bases, the J end lost 2 bases, and 21 bases lay between the germline ends. The receptor's source is an adult who was a healthcare worker with PCR-confirmed SARS-CoV-2 infection or an uninfected control (not recorded which). The source material was whole blood. The chain has TRBV6-2 or TRBV6-3 and TRBJ2-3; TRBD1 or TRBD2 may be the D gene (5 bases each). CDR3 protein: CASSYGYIWGTSTDTQYF. The CDR3 DNA follows: TGTGCCAGCAGTTATGGCTATATTTGGGGGACCTCCACAGATACGCAGTATTTT.